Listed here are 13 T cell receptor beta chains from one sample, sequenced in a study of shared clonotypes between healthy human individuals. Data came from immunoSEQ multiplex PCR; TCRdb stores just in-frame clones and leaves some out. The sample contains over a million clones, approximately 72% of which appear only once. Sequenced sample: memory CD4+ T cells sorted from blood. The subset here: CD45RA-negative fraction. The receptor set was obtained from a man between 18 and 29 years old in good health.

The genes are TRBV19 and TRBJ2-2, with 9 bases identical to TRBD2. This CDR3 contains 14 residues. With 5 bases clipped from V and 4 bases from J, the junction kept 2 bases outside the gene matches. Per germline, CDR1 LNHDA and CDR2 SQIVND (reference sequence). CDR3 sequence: CASSFSGGTGELFF. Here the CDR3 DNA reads TGTGCCAGTAGTTTTAGCGGGGGCACCGGGGAGCTGTTTTTT. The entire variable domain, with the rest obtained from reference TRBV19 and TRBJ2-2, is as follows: DGGITQSPKYLFRKEGQNVTLSCEQNLNHDAMYWYRQDPGQGLRLIYYSQIVNDFQKGDIAEGYSVSREKKESFPLTVTSAQKNPTAFYLCASSFSGGTGELFFGEGSRLTVL.

DNA of the CDR3: TGTGCCTGGAGTGTGGATTTCGGGACTAATGAAAAACTGTTTTTT. Amino acids: CAWSVDFGTNEKLFF. V gene TRBV30 combines with J gene TRBJ1-4; D gene unclear. The CDR3 sequence is 15 residues long. Germline V CDR1 and CDR2: GTSNPN, SVGIG (reference sequence). The V and J ends lost 0 bases and 2 bases respectively, with 10 bases between them.

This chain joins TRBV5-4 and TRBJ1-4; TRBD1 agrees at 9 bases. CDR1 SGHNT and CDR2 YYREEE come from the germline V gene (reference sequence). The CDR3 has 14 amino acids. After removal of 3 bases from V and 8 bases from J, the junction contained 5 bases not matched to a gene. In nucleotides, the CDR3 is TGTGCCAGCAGCTACGGACAGGGGCAAGAAAAACTGTTTTTT. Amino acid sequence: CASSYGQGQEKLFF.

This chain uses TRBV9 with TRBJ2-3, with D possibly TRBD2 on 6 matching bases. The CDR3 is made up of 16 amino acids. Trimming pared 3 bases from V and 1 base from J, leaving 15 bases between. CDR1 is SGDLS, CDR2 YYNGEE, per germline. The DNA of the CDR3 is TGTGCCAGCAGCGAGCACGGGGCTAGCGGCACAGATACGCAGTATTTT. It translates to CASSEHGASGTDTQYF.

Here the CDR3 reads CATSREGGTYEQYF. In DNA form, the CDR3 reads TGTGCCACCAGCAGAGAGGGGGGCACCTACGAGCAGTACTTC. The chain is built from TRBV15 and TRBJ2-7; possibly TRBD1 or TRBD2 for D (6 bases each). The CDR3 has 14 residues. Germline V lookup: CDR1 LNHNV, CDR2 YYDKDF (reference sequence). Trimming pared 0 bases from V and 2 bases from J, leaving 8 bases between.

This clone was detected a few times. As DNA, the CDR3 is TGTGCCAGCAGTTACCTCCTAGCGGGGAACACCGGGGAGCTGTTTTTT. Translating gives CASSYLLAGNTGELFF. J is TRBJ2-2 and V is TRBV6-6; 8 nucleotides match TRBD2. This CDR3 spans 16 amino acids. V lost 2 bases and J lost 1; bases outside the gene matches: 3. Germline V gene data show CDR1 as MNHNY and CDR2 as SVGAGI (reference sequence).

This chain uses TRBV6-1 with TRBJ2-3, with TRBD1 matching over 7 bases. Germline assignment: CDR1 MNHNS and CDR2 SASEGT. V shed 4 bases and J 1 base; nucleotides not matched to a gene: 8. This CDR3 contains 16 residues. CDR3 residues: CASSGQQGPGTDTQYF. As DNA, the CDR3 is TGTGCCAGCAGTGGCCAACAGGGGCCGGGCACAGATACGCAGTATTTT.

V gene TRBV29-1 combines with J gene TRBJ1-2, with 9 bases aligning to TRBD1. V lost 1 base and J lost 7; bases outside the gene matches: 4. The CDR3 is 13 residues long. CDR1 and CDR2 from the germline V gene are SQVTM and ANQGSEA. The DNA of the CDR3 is TGCAGCGTTGAAGGACAGGGGGTTGGTGGCTACACCTTC. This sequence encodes CSVEGQGVGGYTF. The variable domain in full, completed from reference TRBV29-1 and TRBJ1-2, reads SAVISQKPSRDICQRGTSLTIQCQVDSQVTMMFWYRQQPGQSLTLIATANQGSEATYESGFVIDKFPISRPNLTFSTLTVSNMSPEDSSIYLCSVEGQGVGGYTFGSGTRLTVV.

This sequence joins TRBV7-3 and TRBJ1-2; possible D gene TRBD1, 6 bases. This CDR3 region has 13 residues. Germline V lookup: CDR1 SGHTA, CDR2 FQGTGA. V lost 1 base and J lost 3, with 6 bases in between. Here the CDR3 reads CASSLRQDYGYTF. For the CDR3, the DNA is TGTGCCAGCAGCTTAAGACAGGACTATGGCTACACCTTC.

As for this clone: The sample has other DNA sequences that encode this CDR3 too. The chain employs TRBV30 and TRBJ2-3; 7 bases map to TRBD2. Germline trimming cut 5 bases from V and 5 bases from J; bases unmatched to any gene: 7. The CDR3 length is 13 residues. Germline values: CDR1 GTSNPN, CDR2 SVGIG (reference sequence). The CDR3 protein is CAWRPTGGDTQYF. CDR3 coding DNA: TGTGCCTGGCGTCCCACGGGGGGAGATACGCAGTATTTT.

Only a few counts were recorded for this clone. In DNA, the CDR3 is TGTGCCAGCAGCCGCCTGGACAGCTCTAACTATGGCTACACCTTC. It codes for CASSRLDSSNYGYTF. This chain joins TRBV11-2 and TRBJ1-2; tentative D call: TRBD1 (6 bases). This CDR3 has 15 residues. V dropped 5 bases and J dropped 0 bases, with 13 bases sitting between them. Germline CDR1 SGHAT, CDR2 FQNNGV.

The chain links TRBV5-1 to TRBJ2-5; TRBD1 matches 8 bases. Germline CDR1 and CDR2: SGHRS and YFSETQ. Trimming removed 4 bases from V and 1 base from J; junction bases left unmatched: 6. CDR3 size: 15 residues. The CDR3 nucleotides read TGCGCCAGCAGCCAGACAGGGGTCTCCCAAGAGACCCAGTACTTC. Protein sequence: CASSQTGVSQETQYF.

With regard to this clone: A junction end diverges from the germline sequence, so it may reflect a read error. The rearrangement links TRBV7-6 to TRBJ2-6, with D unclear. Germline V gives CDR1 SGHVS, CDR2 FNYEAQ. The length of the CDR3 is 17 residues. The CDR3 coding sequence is TGTGCCAGCAGCTTAGGTCCCCGAGGATCTGGTGCCAACGTCCTGACTTTC. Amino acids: CASSLGPRGSGANVLTF.